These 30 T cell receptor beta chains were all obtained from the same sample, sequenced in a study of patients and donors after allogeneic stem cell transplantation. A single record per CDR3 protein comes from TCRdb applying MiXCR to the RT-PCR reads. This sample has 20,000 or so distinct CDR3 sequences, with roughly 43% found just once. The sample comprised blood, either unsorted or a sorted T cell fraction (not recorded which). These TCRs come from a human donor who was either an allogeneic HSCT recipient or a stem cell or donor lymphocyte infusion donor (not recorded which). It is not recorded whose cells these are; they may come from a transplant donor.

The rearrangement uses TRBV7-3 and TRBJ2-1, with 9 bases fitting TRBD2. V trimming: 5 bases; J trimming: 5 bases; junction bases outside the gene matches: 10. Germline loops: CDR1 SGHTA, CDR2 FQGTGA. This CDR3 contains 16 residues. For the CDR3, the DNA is TGTGCCAGCAGCCCCAGGAGGACTAGCGAGAACAATGAGCAGTTCTTC. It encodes CASSPRRTSENNEQFF.

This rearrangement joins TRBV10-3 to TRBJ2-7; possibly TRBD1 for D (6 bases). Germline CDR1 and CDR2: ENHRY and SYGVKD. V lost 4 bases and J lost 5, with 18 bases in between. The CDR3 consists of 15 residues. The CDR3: CAISAWTDGSNEQYF. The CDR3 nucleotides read TGTGCCATCAGTGCGTGGACAGATGGGTCCAACGAGCAGTACTTC.

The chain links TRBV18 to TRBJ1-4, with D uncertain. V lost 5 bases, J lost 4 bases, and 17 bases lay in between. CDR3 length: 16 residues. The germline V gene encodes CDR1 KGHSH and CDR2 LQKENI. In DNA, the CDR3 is TGTGCCAGCTCAACAAGTGGGAGTAAAATTAATGAAAAACTGTTTTTT. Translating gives CASSTSGSKINEKLFF.

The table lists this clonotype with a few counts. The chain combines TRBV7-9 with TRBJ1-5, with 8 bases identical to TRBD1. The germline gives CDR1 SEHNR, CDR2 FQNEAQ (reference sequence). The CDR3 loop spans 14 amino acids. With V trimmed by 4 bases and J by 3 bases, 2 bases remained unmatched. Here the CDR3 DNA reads TGTGCCAGCAGCTCGACAGGGGACAATCAGCCCCAGCATTTT. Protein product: CASSSTGDNQPQHF.

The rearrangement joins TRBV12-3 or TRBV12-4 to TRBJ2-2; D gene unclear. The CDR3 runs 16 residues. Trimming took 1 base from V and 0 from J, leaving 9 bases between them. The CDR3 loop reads CASSLVRPTNTGELFF. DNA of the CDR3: TGTGCCAGCAGTTTAGTGCGGCCTACGAACACCGGGGAGCTGTTTTTT.

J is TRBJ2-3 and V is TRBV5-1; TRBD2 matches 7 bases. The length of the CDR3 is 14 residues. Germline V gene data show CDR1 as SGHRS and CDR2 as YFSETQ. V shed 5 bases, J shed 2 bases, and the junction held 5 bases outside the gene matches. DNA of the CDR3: TGCGCCAGCAGTGGGCTAGCGGTCACAGATACGCAGTATTTT. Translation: CASSGLAVTDTQYF.

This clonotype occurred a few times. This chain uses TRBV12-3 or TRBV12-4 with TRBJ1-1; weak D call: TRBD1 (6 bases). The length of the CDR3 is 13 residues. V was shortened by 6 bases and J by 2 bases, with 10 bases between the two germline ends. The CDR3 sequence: CASRTGYNTEAFF. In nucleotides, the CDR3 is TGTGCCAGCAGAACAGGGTACAACACTGAAGCTTTCTTT.

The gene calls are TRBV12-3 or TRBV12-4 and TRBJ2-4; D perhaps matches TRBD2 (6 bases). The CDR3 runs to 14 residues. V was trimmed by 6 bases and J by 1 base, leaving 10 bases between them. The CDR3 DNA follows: TGTGCCAGCAGCTTGGGGAGGGCCAAAAACATTCAGTACTTC. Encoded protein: CASSLGRAKNIQYF.

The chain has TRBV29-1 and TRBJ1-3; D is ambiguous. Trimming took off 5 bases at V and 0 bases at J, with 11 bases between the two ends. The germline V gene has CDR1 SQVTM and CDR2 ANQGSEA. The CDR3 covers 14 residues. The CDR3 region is CSVSDGDSGNTIYF. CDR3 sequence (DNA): TGCAGCGTTTCGGACGGAGACTCTGGAAACACCATATATTTT.

The CDR3 region is CASSYFSGPRTNSPLHF. The CDR3 DNA follows: TGTGCCAGCAGTTACTTTTCAGGGCCTCGGACGAATTCACCCCTCCACTTT. This rearrangement joins TRBV6-6 to TRBJ1-6, with a tentative D call TRBD1 (5 bases). Trimming pared 1 base from V and 7 bases from J, leaving 17 bases between. This CDR3 contains 17 residues. CDR1 is MNHNY and CDR2 is SVGAGI in the germline V gene (reference sequence).

In DNA form, the CDR3 reads TGTGCCAGCAGCTTAGAGGACACTGAAGCTTTCTTT. Its translation: CASSLEDTEAFF. J is TRBJ1-1 and V is TRBV7-9; D remains ambiguous. The CDR3 length is 12 residues. CDR1 SEHNR and CDR2 FQNEAQ come from the germline V gene (reference sequence). The V and J ends lost 1 base and 3 bases respectively, with 3 bases between them.

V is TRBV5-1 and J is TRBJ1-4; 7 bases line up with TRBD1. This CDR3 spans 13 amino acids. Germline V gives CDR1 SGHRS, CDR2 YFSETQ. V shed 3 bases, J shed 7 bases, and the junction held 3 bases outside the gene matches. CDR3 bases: TGCGCCAGCAGCTCAACAGGGGTTGAAAAACTGTTTTTT. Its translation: CASSSTGVEKLFF.

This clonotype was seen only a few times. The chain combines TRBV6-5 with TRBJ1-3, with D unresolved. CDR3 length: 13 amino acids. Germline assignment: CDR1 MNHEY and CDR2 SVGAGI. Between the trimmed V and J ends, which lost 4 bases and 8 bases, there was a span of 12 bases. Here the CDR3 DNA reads TGTGCCAGCAGTTCCGGGCCTGGGGACACCATATATTTT. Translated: CASSSGPGDTIYF.

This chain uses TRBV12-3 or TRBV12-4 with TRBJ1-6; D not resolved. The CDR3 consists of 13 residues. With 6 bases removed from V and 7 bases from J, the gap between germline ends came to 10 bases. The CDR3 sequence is CASSGEPNSPLHF. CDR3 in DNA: TGTGCCAGCAGCGGGGAACCCAATTCACCCCTCCACTTT.

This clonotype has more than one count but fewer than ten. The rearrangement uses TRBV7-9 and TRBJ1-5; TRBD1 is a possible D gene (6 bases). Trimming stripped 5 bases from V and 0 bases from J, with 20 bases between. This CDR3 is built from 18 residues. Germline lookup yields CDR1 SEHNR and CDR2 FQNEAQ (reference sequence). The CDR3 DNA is TGTGCCAGCAGCCCCGGGAGGGGGGGCTCTTATAGCAATCAGCCCCAGCATTTT. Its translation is CASSPGRGGSYSNQPQHF.

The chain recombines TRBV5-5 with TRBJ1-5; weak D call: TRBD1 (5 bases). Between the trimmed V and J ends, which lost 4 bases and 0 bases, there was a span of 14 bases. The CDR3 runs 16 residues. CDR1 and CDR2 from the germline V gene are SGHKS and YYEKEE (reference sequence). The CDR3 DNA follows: TGTGCCAGCAGCACTGGTGTCGGGGGTAGCAATCAGCCCCAGCATTTT. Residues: CASSTGVGGSNQPQHF.

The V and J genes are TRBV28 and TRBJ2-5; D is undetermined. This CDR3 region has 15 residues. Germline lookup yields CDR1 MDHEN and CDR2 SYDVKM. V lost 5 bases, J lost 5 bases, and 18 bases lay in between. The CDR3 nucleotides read TGTGCCAGCAGTCCCCGAGTGGTAGACGTGGAGACCCAGTACTTC. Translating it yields CASSPRVVDVETQYF.

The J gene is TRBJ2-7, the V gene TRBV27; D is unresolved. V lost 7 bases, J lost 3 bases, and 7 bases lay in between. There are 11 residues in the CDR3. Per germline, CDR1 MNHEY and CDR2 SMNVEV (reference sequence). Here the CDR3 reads CASTGVYEQYF. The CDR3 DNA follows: TGTGCCAGCACCGGAGTCTACGAGCAGTACTTC.

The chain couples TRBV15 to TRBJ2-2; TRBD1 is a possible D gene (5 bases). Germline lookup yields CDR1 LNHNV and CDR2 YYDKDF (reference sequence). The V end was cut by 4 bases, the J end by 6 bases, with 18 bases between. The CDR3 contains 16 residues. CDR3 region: CATSIGTNRLSGELFF. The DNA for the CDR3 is TGTGCCACCAGCATAGGCACAAACAGGTTGTCCGGGGAGCTGTTTTTT.

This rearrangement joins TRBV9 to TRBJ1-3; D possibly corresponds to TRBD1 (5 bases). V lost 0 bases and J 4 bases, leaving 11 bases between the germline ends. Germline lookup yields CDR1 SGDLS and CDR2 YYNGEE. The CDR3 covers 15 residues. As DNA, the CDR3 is TGTGCCAGCAGCGTAGCACCAGGGAGGGGAAACACCATATATTTT. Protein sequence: CASSVAPGRGNTIYF.

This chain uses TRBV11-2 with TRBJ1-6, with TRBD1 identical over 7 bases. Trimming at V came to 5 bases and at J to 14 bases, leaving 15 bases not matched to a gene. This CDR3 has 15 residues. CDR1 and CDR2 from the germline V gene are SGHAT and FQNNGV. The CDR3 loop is CASSLGGTAQESLHF. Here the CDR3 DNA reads TGTGCCAGCAGCCTAGGTGGGACAGCCCAAGAGTCCCTCCACTTT.

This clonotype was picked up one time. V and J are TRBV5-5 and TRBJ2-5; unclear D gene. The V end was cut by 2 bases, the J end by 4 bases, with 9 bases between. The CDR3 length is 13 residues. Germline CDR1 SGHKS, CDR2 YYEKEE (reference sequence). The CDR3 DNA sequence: TGTGCCAGCAGCTTTAGCAGTAGAGAGACCCAGTACTTC. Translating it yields CASSFSSRETQYF.

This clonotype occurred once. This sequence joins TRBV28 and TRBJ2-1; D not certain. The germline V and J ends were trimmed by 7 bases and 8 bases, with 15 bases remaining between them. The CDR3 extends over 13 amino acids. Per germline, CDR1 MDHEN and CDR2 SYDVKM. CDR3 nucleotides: TGTGCCAGCACCCTCATCCCTGGCTATGAGCAGTTCTTC. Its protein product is CASTLIPGYEQFF.

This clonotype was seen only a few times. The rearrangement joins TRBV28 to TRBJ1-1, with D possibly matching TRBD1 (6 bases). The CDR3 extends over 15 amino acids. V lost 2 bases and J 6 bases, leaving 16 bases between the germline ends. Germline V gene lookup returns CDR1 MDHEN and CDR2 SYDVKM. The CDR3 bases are TGTGCCAGCAGTTTAACGGACAGTCCGTTCGCTGAAGCTTTCTTT. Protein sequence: CASSLTDSPFAEAFF.

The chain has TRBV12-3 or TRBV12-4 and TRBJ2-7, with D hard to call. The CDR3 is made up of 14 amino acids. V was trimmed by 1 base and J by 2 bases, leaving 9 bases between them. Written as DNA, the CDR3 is TGTGCCAGCAGTTTAGAGGACGGACCCTACGAGCAGTACTTC. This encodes CASSLEDGPYEQYF.

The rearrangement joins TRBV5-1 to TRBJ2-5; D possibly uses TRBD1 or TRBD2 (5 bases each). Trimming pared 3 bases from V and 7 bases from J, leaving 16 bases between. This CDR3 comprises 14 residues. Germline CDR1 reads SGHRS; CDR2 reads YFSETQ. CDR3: CASSSGGAEGTQYF. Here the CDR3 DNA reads TGCGCCAGCAGCTCTGGTGGGGCAGAGGGGACCCAGTACTTC. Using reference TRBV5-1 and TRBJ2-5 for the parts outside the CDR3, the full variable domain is KAGVTQTPRYLIKTRGQQVTLSCSPISGHRSVSWYQQTPGQGLQFLFEYFSETQRNKGNFPGRFSGRQFSNSRSEMNVSTLELGDSALYLCASSSGGAEGTQYFGPGTRLLVL.

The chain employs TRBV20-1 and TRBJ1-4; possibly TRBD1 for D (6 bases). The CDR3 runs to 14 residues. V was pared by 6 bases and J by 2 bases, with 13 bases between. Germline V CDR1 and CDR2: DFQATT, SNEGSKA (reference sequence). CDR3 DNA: TGCAGTGCAGCACAGGGTGGTACTAATGAAAAACTGTTTTTT. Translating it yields CSAAQGGTNEKLFF.

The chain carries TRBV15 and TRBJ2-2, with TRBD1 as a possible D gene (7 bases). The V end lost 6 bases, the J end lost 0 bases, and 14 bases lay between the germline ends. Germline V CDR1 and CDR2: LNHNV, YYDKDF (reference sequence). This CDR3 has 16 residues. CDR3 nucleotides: TGTGCCACCAGGCGGGGACAGACCGCGAACACCGGGGAGCTGTTTTTT. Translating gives CATRRGQTANTGELFF.

The CDR3, as DNA: TGCGCCAGCAGCTTTCTAGCGGGAGTCTCGACTGAGACCCAGTACTTC. Translating gives CASSFLAGVSTETQYF. V and J are TRBV5-1 and TRBJ2-5; 10 nucleotides match TRBD2. CDR1 is SGHRS and CDR2 is YFSETQ in the germline V gene. With 2 bases clipped from V and 5 bases from J, the junction kept 9 bases outside the gene matches. The CDR3 length is 16 residues. The full variable domain, completed using reference TRBV5-1 and TRBJ2-5, is KAGVTQTPRYLIKTRGQQVTLSCSPISGHRSVSWYQQTPGQGLQFLFEYFSETQRNKGNFPGRFSGRQFSNSRSEMNVSTLELGDSALYLCASSFLAGVSTETQYFGPGTRLLVL.

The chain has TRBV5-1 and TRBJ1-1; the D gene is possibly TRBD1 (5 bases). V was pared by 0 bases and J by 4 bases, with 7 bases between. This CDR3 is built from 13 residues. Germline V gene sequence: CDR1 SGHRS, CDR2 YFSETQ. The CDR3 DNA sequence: TGCGCCAGCAGCTTGGGGGGGAGCACTGAAGCTTTCTTT. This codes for CASSLGGSTEAFF.